This T cell receptor (beta chain) was retrieved from a study of cytomegalovirus exposure and HLA in healthy donors. V lost 0 bases, J lost 4 bases, and 9 bases stayed unmatched. Germline assignment: CDR1 SGHDN and CDR2 FVKESK. CDR3 length: 17 residues. The PCR had 60 Vbeta and 13 Jbeta primers. Assay used: immunoSEQ multiplex PCR; TCRdb lists only in-frame clones, some missing. The repertoire holds about 140,000 clones, 60% to 85% seen once, with under 4.5% in the top ten. The J gene is TRBJ2-3, the V gene TRBV14; 8 positions agree with TRBD1. The source of this sequence is a man aged 18 to 29 in good health and CMV-seronegative. Sequencing was performed on PBMCs. The CDR3 is CASSQDPDPGGPDTQYF. The CDR3 region has the DNA TGTGCCAGCAGCCAAGATCCGGACCCAGGGGGCCCAGATACGCAGTATTTT.